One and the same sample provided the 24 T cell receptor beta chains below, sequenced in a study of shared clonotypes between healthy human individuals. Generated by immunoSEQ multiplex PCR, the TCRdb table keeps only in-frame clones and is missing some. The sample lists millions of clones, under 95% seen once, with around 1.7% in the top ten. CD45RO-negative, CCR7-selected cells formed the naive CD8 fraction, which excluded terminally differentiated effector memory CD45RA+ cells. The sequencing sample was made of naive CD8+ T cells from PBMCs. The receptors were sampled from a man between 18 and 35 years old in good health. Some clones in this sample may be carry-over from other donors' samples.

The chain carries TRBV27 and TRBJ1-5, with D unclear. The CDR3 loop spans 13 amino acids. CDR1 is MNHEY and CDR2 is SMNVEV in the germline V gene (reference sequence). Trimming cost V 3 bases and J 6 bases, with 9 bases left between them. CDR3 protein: CASSFRWGQPQHF. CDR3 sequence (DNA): TGTGCCAGCAGTTTCCGATGGGGTCAGCCCCAGCATTTT.

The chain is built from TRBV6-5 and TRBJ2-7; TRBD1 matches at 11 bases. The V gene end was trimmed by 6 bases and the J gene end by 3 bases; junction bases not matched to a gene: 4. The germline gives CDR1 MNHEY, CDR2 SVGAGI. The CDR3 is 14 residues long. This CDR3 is CASRTGQGGYEQYF. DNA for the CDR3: TGTGCCAGCAGGACGGGACAGGGGGGCTACGAGCAGTACTTC.

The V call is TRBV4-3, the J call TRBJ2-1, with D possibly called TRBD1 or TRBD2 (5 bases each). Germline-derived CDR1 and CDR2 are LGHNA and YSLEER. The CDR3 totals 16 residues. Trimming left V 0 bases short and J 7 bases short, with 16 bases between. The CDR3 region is CASSQEEGRGYNEQFF. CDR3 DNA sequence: TGCGCCAGCAGCCAAGAAGAGGGAAGGGGCTATAATGAGCAGTTCTTC.

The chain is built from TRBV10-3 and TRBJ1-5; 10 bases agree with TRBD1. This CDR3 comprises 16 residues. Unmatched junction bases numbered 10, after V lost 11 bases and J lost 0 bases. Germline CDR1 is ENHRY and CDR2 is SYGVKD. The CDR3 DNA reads TGTGCCGCGAGCACCGGGACAGGGGATAGCAATCAGCCCCAGCATTTT. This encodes CAASTGTGDSNQPQHF.

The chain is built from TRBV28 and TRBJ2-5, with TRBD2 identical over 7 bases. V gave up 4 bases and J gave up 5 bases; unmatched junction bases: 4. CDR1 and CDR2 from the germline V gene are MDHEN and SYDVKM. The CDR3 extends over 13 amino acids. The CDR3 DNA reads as TGTGCCAGCAGTTACGGGGAGGGCGAGACCCAGTACTTC. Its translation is CASSYGEGETQYF.

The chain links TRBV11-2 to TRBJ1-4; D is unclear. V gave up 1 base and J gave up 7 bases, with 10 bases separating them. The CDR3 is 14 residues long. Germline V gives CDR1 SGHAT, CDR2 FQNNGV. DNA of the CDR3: TGTGCCAGCAGCTTAGGCCCTGGATCTGAAAAACTGTTTTTT. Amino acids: CASSLGPGSEKLFF. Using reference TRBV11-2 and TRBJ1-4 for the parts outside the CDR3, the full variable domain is EAGVAQSPRYKIIEKRQSVAFWCNPISGHATLYWYQQILGQGPKLLIQFQNNGVVDDSQLPKDRFSAERLKGVDSTLKIQPAKLEDSAVYLCASSLGPGSEKLFFGSGTQLSVL.

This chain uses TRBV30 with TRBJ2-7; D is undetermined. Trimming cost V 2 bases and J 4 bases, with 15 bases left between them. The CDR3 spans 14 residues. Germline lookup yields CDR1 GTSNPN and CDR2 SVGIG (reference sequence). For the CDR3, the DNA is TGTGCCTGGAGTTCTCGATCCCATTCGTACGAGCAGTACTTC. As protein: CAWSSRSHSYEQYF.

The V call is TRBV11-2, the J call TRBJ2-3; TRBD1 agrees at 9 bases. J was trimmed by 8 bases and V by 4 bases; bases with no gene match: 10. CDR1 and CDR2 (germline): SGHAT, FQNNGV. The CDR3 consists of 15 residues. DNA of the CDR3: TGTGCCAGCAGCTCGAGGACAGGGGAACCGGCTACGCAGTATTTT. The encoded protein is CASSSRTGEPATQYF.

CDR3 sequence: CASMGYSVDEQYF. The CDR3, as DNA: TGTGCCAGCATGGGTTATAGCGTGGACGAGCAGTACTTC. The V call is TRBV27, the J call TRBJ2-7, with a weak D call TRBD2 (5 bases). The CDR3 totals 13 residues. Germline CDR1 MNHEY, CDR2 SMNVEV (reference sequence). Between the trimmed V and J ends, which lost 7 bases and 5 bases, there was a span of 15 bases.

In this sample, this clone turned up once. The CDR3 sequence is CASSVGGYGYTF. The DNA for the CDR3 is TGTGCCAGCAGCGTTGGGGGCTATGGCTACACCTTC. This chain links TRBV27 with TRBJ1-2; D is perhaps TRBD1 (5 bases). Per germline, CDR1 MNHEY and CDR2 SMNVEV (reference sequence). The CDR3 extends over 12 amino acids. With 6 bases removed from V and 4 bases from J, the gap between germline ends came to 9 bases.

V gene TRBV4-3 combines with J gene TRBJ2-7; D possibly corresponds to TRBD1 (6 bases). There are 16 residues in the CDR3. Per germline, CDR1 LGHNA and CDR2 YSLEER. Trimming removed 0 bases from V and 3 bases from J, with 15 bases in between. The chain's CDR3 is CASSQDLWTVNYEQYF. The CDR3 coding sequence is TGCGCCAGCAGCCAAGATTTGTGGACAGTGAACTACGAGCAGTACTTC.

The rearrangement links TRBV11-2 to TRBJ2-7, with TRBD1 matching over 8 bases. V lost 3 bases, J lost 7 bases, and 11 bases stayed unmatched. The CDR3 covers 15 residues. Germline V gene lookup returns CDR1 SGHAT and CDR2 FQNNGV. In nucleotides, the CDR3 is TGTGCCAGCAGCTTGGCGACAGGGGCAGGGAGGGAGCAGTACTTC. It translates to CASSLATGAGREQYF. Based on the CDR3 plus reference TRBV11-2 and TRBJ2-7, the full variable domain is EAGVAQSPRYKIIEKRQSVAFWCNPISGHATLYWYQQILGQGPKLLIQFQNNGVVDDSQLPKDRFSAERLKGVDSTLKIQPAKLEDSAVYLCASSLATGAGREQYFGPGTRLTVT.

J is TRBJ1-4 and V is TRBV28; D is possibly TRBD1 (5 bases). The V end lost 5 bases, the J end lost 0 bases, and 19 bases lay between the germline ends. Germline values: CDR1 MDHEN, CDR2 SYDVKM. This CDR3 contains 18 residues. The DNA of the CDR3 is TGTGCCAGCAGTCCATTGGCAGGGCGGGGTGCAACTAATGAAAAACTGTTTTTT. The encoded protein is CASSPLAGRGATNEKLFF.

Here the CDR3 DNA reads TGTGCCACCAGCAGAGTAAACTGGGACAGGGAAACCACAGATACGCAGTATTTT. It is translated as CATSRVNWDRETTDTQYF. The chain carries TRBV15 and TRBJ2-3, with TRBD1 identical over 9 bases. Trimming at V came to 1 base and at J to 2 bases, leaving 10 bases not matched to a gene. CDR3 length: 18 residues. Germline CDR1 is LNHNV and CDR2 is YYDKDF (reference sequence). Supplemented by reference TRBV15 and TRBJ2-3, the full variable domain reads DAMVIQNPRYQVTQFGKPVTLSCSQTLNHNVMYWYQQKSSQAPKLLFHYYDKDFNNEADTPDNFQSRRPNTSFCFLDIRSPGLGDTAMYLCATSRVNWDRETTDTQYFGPGTRLTVL.

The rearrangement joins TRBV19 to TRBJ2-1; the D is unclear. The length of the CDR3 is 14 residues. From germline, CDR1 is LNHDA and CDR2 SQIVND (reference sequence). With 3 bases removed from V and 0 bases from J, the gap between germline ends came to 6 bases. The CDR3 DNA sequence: TGTGCCAGTAGTATCAGACACTCCTACAATGAGCAGTTCTTC. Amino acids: CASSIRHSYNEQFF.

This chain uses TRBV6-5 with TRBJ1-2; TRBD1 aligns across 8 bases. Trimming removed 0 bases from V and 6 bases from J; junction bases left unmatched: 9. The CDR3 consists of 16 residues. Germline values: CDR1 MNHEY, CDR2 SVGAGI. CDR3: CASSYSPGGRPDGYTF. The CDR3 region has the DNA TGTGCCAGCAGTTACTCGCCAGGGGGCCGTCCTGATGGCTACACCTTC.

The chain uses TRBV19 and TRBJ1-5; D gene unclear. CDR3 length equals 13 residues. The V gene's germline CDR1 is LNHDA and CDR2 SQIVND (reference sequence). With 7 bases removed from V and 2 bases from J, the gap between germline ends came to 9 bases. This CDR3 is CASTFKGNQPQHF. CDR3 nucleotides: TGTGCCAGTACTTTCAAGGGCAATCAGCCCCAGCATTTT.

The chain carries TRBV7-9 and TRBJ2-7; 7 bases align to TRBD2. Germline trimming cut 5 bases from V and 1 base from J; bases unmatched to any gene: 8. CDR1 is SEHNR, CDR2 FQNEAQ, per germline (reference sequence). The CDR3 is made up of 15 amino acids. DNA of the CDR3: TGTGCCAGCAGCCCGAGACTAGCCGGGTCCTACGAGCAGTACTTC. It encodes CASSPRLAGSYEQYF.

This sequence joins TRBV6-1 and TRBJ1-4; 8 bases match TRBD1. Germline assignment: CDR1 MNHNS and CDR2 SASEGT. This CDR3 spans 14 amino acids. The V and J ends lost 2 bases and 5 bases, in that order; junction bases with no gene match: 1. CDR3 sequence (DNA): TGTGCCAGCAGTGAAAACAGGGGGAATGAAAAACTGTTTTTT. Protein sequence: CASSENRGNEKLFF.

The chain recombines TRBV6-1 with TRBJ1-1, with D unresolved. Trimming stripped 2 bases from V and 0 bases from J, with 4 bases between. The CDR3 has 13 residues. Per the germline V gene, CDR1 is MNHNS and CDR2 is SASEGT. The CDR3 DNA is TGTGCCAGCAGTGAAATGTTGAACACTGAAGCTTTCTTT. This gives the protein CASSEMLNTEAFF.

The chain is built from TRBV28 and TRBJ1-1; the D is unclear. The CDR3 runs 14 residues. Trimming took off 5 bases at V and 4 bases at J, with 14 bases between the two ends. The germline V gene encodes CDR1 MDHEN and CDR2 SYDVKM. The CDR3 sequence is CASSNEIFGTEAFF. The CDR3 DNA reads TGTGCCAGCAGTAATGAGATATTTGGCACTGAAGCTTTCTTT.

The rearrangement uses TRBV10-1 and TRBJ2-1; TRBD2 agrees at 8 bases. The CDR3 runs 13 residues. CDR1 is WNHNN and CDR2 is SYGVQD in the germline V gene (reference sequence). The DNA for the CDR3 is TGCCCGTCTCGGGGGGGCTCCTACAATGAGCAGTTCTTC. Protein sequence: CPSRGGSYNEQFF.

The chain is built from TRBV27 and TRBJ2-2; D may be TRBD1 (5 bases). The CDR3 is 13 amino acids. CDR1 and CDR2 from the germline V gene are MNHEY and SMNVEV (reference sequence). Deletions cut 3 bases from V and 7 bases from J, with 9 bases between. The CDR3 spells CASSFRAGGELFF. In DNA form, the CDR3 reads TGTGCCAGCAGTTTCAGGGCTGGCGGGGAGCTGTTTTTT.

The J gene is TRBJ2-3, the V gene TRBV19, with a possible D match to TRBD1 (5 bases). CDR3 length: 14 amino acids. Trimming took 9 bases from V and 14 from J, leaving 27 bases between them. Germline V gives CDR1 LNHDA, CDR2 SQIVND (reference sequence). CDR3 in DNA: TGTGCCAGCACCCCCTCCGACAGTAAGGGGTCGGGGTATTTT. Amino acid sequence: CASTPSDSKGSGYF.